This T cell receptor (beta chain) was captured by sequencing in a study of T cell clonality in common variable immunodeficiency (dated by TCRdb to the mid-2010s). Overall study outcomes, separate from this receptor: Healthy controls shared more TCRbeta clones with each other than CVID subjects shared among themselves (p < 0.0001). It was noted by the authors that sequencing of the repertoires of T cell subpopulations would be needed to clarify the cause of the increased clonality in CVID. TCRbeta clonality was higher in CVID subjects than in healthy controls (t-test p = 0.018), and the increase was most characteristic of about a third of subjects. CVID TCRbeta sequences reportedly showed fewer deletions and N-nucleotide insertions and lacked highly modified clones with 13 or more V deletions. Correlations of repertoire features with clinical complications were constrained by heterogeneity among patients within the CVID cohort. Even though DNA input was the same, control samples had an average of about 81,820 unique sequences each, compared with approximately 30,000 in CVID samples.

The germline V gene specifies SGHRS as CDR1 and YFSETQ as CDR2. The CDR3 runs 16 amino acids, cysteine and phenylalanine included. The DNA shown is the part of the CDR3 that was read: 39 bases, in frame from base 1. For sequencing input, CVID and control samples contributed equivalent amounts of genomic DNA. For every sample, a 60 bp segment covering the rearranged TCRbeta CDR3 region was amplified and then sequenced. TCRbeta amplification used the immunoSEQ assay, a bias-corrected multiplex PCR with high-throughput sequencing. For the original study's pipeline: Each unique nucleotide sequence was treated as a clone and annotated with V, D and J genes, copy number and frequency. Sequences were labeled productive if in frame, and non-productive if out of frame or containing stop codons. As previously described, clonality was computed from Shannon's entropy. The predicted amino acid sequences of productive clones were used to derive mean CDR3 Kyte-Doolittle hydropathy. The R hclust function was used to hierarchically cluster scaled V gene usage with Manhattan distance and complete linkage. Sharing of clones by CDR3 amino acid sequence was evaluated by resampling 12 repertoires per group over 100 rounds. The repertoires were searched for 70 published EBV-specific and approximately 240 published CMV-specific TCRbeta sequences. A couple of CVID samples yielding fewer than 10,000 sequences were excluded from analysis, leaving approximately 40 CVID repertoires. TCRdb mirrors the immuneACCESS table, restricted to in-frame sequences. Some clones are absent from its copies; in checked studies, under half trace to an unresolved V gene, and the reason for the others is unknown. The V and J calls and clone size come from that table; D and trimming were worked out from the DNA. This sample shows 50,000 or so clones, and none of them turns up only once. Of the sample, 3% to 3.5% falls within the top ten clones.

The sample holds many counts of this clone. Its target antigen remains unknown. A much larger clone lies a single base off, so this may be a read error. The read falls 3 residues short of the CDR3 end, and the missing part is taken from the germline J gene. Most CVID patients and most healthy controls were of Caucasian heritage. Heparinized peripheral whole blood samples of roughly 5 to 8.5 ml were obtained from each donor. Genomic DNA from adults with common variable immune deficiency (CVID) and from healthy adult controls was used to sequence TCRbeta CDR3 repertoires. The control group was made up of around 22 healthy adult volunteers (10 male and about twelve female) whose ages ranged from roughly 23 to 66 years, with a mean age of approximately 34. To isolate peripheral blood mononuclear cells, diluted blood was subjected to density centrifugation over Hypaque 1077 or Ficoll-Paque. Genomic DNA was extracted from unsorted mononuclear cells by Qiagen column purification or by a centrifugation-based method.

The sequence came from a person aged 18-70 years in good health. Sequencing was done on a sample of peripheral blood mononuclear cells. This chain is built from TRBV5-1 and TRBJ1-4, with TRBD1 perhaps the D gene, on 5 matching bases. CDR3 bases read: TGCGCCAGCAGCCCCTTTTCCCGCTCTGGGGCCAACGTA. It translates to CASSPFSRSGANV. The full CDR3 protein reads CASSPFSRSGANVLFF.